The text below deals with one T cell receptor beta chain. No antigen is known for it. Measured with immunoSEQ multiplex PCR; TCRdb has only the in-frame clones, and not every one. The sample includes roughly 29,000 clones, around 85% seen only once; the top ten take more than 2%. This specimen comes from a study of PD-1 blockade in classical Hodgkin lymphoma. Noted time point: cycle 4 day 1 (C4D1), after five to seven weeks of nivolumab. In every patient, relapse followed autologous stem cell transplantation, while exposure to brentuximab vedotin differed. Out of thawed PBMCs, magnetic negative selection purified CD4+ T cells. Whole-study results and caveats: Newly diagnosed patients were said to have less baseline TCR diversity than healthy donors did. Only CD4+ TCR diversity, not CD8+, had risen significantly by C4D1.

Germline loops: CDR1 MGHRA, CDR2 YSYEKL. The CDR3 is made up of 17 amino acids. V was shortened by 3 bases and J by 4 bases, with 16 bases between the two germline ends. The source material was CD4+ T cells from blood, sampled before the fourth cycle of nivolumab. The clonotype was recovered from a human donor with classical Hodgkin lymphoma. This rearrangement joins TRBV4-1 to TRBJ2-6, with D possibly TRBD1 on 6 matching bases. CDR3 DNA sequence: TGCGCCAGCAGCCAGGACCTGACAGGTACCGGGGCCAACGTCCTGACTTTC. Residues: CASSQDLTGTGANVLTF.